This T cell receptor beta chain was documented in a study of identical twins' blood T cells. Study results and caveats: Twins shared about as many clonotypes as their cloneset sizes predicted.

With respect to this clonotype: Its antigen is not identified.

V shed 5 bases and J 7 bases; nucleotides not matched to a gene: 11. The germline CDR1 and CDR2 sequences are LNHNV and YYDKDF (reference sequence). This CDR3 contains 16 residues. From the 5' RACE reads, TCRdb called clonotypes with MiXCR, one entry per CDR3 protein. The repertoire holds roughly 380,000 distinct CDR3 sequences, with 28% as singletons. Sequencing was done on a sample of PBMCs. The sequence was collected from a woman between 18 and 50 years old in good health. This chain joins TRBV15 and TRBJ1-6; 7 nucleotides align to TRBD1. The CDR3: CATSALGGQNNSPLHF. For the CDR3, the DNA is TGTGCCACCAGCGCACTCGGGGGACAGAACAATTCACCCCTCCACTTT.